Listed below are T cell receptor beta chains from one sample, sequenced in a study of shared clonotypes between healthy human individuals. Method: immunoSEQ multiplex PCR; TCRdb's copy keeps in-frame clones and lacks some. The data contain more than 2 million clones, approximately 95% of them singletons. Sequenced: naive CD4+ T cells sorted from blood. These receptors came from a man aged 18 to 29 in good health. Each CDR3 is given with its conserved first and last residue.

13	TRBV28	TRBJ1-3	CASSDGRGNTIYF
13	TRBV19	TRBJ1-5	CASMNSYNQPQHF
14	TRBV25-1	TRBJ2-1	CASSPAGTAHEQFF
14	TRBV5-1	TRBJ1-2	CASSLGLGNYGYTF
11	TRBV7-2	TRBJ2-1	CASSRGTLWFF
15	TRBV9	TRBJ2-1	CASSVVGTGYNEQFF
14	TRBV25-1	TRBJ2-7	CASGSETGLYEQYF
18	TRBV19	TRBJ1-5	CASRPRDSVAFGNQPQHF
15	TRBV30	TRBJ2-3	CAWSPRGKYTDTQYF
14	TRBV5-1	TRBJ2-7	CASSLGGGPYEQYF
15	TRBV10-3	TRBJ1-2	CAISERGQGNYGYTF
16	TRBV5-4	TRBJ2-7	CASSLGDLRAPYEQYF
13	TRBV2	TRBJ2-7	CASKSDSSYEQYF